Listed here are 19 T cell receptor beta chains from one sample, sequenced in a study of blood T cell repertoires in COVID-19. Libraries were prepared by immunoSEQ multiplex PCR; TCRdb keeps only in-frame clonotypes and omits some of them. The table records approximately 200,000 clones, roughly 85% of them present only once. Sequenced: PBMCs or T cells enriched from blood (not recorded which). These receptors originate from a middle-aged man who had recovered from COVID-19.

This sequence joins TRBV7-9 and TRBJ2-1, with TRBD1 matching 7 bases. The ends lost 4 bases at V and 4 bases at J; junction bases unmatched: 7. The length of the CDR3 is 15 residues. Germline V lookup: CDR1 SEHNR, CDR2 FQNEAQ (reference sequence). The CDR3 region is CASSSRGRQYNEQFF. CDR3 DNA: TGTGCCAGCAGCTCCAGGGGGAGACAGTACAATGAGCAGTTCTTC. The full variable domain, rest sourced from reference TRBV7-9 and TRBJ2-1, is DTGVSQNPRHKITKRGQNVTFRCDPISEHNRLYWYRQTLGQGPEFLTYFQNEAQLEKSRLLSDRFSAERPKGSFSTLEIQRTEQGDSAMYLCASSSRGRQYNEQFFGPGTRLTVL.

V is TRBV11-2 and J is TRBJ2-6, with no clear D. The CDR3 contains 14 residues. Germline V CDR1 and CDR2: SGHAT, FQNNGV. Trimming removed 3 bases at V and 0 bases at J, with 3 bases between. Here the CDR3 reads CASSFHSGANVLTF. In DNA, the CDR3 is TGTGCCAGCAGCTTCCACTCTGGGGCCAACGTCCTGACTTTC.

V is TRBV11-2 and J is TRBJ1-5; D might be TRBD1 (6 bases). Trimming removed 5 bases from V and 6 bases from J, with 17 bases in between. This CDR3 spans 15 amino acids. Germline V CDR1 and CDR2: SGHAT, FQNNGV. The CDR3 DNA reads as TGTGCCAGCAGCGGTGGACAGTGGGCGTCTCAGCCCCAGCATTTT. Translated: CASSGGQWASQPQHF.

The chain carries TRBV2 and TRBJ1-5; 7 bases are a match to TRBD1. The CDR3 extends over 15 amino acids. The junction had 4 bases not matched to a gene; V was cut back by 0 bases and J by 5 bases. CDR1 is SNHLY and CDR2 is FYNNEI in the germline V gene. CDR3 nucleotide sequence: TGTGCCAGCAGTGAAGCGCGAGGGGGCGATCAGCCCCAGCATTTT. Its translation is CASSEARGGDQPQHF.

The chain combines TRBV7-9 with TRBJ2-7; 10 bases are a match to TRBD1. Germline values: CDR1 SEHNR, CDR2 FQNEAQ (reference sequence). The J segment lost 7 bases and the V segment lost 1 base, leaving 7 bases of the junction unmatched. This CDR3 spans 15 amino acids. CDR3 sequence: CASSLVGWTGGEQYF. Here the CDR3 DNA reads TGTGCCAGCAGCTTAGTAGGTTGGACAGGGGGTGAGCAGTACTTC.

V is TRBV10-3 and J is TRBJ2-3; TRBD2 matches at 9 bases. Trimming cost V 3 bases and J 2 bases; bases outside gene matches: 3. Germline assignment: CDR1 ENHRY and CDR2 SYGVKD. The CDR3 loop spans 15 amino acids. The CDR3 region is CAISEAGGSTDTQYF. In nucleotides, the CDR3 is TGTGCCATCAGTGAAGCGGGAGGATCCACAGATACGCAGTATTTT.

This chain uses TRBV6-2 or TRBV6-3 with TRBJ1-5, with D hard to call. Germline V lookup: CDR1 MNHEY, CDR2 SVGEGT. Trimming took 2 bases from V and 4 from J, leaving 21 bases between them. This CDR3 contains 18 residues. The DNA for the CDR3 is TGTGCCAGCAGTTACAAGATTCGGGATGGGCTCCAGAATCAGCCCCAGCATTTT. Protein: CASSYKIRDGLQNQPQHF.

In DNA form, the CDR3 reads TGTGCCAGCAGCTCCCTGACCGGGACAGGAGACTACGAGCAGTACTTC. Its translation is CASSSLTGTGDYEQYF. The chain combines TRBV7-9 with TRBJ2-7; the match to TRBD1 covers 8 bases. Per germline, CDR1 SEHNR and CDR2 FQNEAQ (reference sequence). The CDR3 is made up of 16 amino acids. With 4 bases clipped from V and 3 bases from J, the junction kept 11 bases outside the gene matches.

CDR3 in DNA: TGTGCCAGCAGTGAAGCGCCCGGACAGGCCTACGAGCAGTACTTC. It translates to CASSEAPGQAYEQYF. This sequence joins TRBV6-1 and TRBJ2-7, with 7 positions matching TRBD1. The V gene end was trimmed by 0 bases and the J gene end by 2 bases; junction bases not matched to a gene: 4. This CDR3 is built from 15 residues. Per germline, CDR1 MNHNS and CDR2 SASEGT.

The chain has TRBV29-1 and TRBJ2-4; D is perhaps TRBD2 (6 bases). Trimming removed 0 bases at V and 0 bases at J, with 9 bases between. Germline V gene data show CDR1 as SQVTM and CDR2 as ANQGSEA. This CDR3 has 15 residues. CDR3 coding DNA: TGCAGCGTTGAAGACGGCGGGACAGCCAAAAACATTCAGTACTTC. This encodes CSVEDGGTAKNIQYF.

This chain connects TRBV2 to TRBJ1-6; possibly TRBD1 for D (6 bases). The germline V and J ends were trimmed by 5 bases and 7 bases, with 18 bases remaining between them. Germline assignment: CDR1 SNHLY and CDR2 FYNNEI. The CDR3 contains 16 residues. DNA of the CDR3: TGTGCCAGCAGTCGGGACACCCTTTCGGGCAATTCACCCCTCCACTTT. It translates to CASSRDTLSGNSPLHF.

There are a few counts of this clone. Other DNA sequences in this specimen translate into the identical CDR3. The chain employs TRBV12-3 or TRBV12-4 and TRBJ2-3; a possible D gene is TRBD2 (5 bases). The CDR3 spans 12 residues. Deletions cut 6 bases from V and 4 bases from J, with 8 bases between. CDR3 sequence reads: CASSPGSDTQYF. The CDR3 DNA sequence: TGTGCCAGCAGCCCGGGATCAGATACGCAGTATTTT.

V and J are TRBV2 and TRBJ1-2; 9 nucleotides match TRBD1. Germline V gene data show CDR1 as SNHLY and CDR2 as FYNNEI. J lost 8 bases, V lost 10 bases, and 8 bases had no gene match. The CDR3 length is 12 residues. Written as DNA, the CDR3 is TGTGCCACGAAACAGGGGGCAGGCGGCTACACCTTC. Its protein product is CATKQGAGGYTF.

This chain links TRBV12-5 with TRBJ2-1; D may be TRBD2 (6 bases). Per germline, CDR1 LGHNT and CDR2 FRNRAP. Trimming stripped 1 base from V and 3 bases from J, with 10 bases between. This CDR3 has 15 amino acids. This CDR3 reads CASGLGRAVYNEQFF. CDR3 nucleotides: TGTGCTAGTGGTTTGGGGAGGGCGGTCTACAATGAGCAGTTCTTC.

In the case of this clone: A read error may account for a junction end that differs from germline. This chain joins TRBV7-7 and TRBJ2-2, with 10 bases aligning to TRBD1. The CDR3 is made up of 17 amino acids. Germline assignment: CDR1 SSHAT and CDR2 FNYEAQ (reference sequence). This CDR3 reads CASSARQGALNTGELFF. As DNA, the CDR3 is TGTGCTAGCAGCGCTCGACAGGGGGCCTTGAACACCGGGGAGCTGTTTTTT.

The chain has TRBV9 and TRBJ2-3, with D perhaps TRBD2 (5 bases). This CDR3 is 16 amino acids long. Trimming stripped 2 bases from V and 3 bases from J, with 16 bases between. Germline assignment: CDR1 SGDLS and CDR2 YYNGEE. The CDR3 loop reads CASSVPPSGDTDTQYF. CDR3 in DNA: TGTGCCAGCAGCGTTCCCCCCAGCGGAGATACAGATACGCAGTATTTT. Complete variable domain (other parts from reference TRBV9 and TRBJ2-3): DSGVTQTPKHLITATGQRVTLRCSPRSGDLSVYWYQQSLDQGLQFLIQYYNGEERAKGNILERFSAQQFPDLHSELNLSSLELGDSALYFCASSVPPSGDTDTQYFGPGTRLTVL.

The chain is built from TRBV19 and TRBJ1-2, with 10 bases matching TRBD1. Germline assignment: CDR1 LNHDA and CDR2 SQIVND (reference sequence). The CDR3 is 16 residues long. The J segment lost 2 bases and the V segment lost 6 bases, leaving 9 bases of the junction unmatched. The CDR3 reads CASRGETGGANYGYTF. Written as DNA, the CDR3 is TGTGCCAGTAGAGGAGAGACAGGGGGCGCGAACTATGGCTACACCTTC. Full variable domain (remainder filled in from reference TRBV19 and TRBJ1-2): DGGITQSPKYLFRKEGQNVTLSCEQNLNHDAMYWYRQDPGQGLRLIYYSQIVNDFQKGDIAEGYSVSREKKESFPLTVTSAQKNPTAFYLCASRGETGGANYGYTFGSGTRLTVV.

V and J are TRBV5-4 and TRBJ2-1; TRBD1 aligns across 7 bases. Germline CDR1 and CDR2: SGHNT and YYREEE (reference sequence). Unmatched junction bases numbered 2, after V lost 4 bases and J lost 10 bases. The CDR3 has 11 amino acids. CDR3 sequence reads: CASSMDREQFF. Written as DNA, the CDR3 is TGTGCCAGCAGCATGGACAGGGAGCAGTTCTTC.

This clone appeared a single time. The chain combines TRBV23-1 with TRBJ1-4; TRBD1 agrees at 9 bases. TRBV23-1 qualifies as an ORF whose function is uncertain. V shed 4 bases and J 5 bases; nucleotides not matched to a gene: 5. This CDR3 comprises 15 residues. In nucleotides, the CDR3 is TGCGCCAGCAGTCTTGGCGGGACAGGGAATGAAAAACTGTTTTTT. This translates into CASSLGGTGNEKLFF.